The 2 T cell receptor beta chains presented below share a single source sample, sequenced in a study of graft-versus-host responses after intestinal transplantation. What these receptors recognize is not known. TCRdb keeps only in-frame clones here, not all; method: immunoSEQ multiplex PCR. The table includes 90,000 to 95,000 clones, about 93% detected once. Sequenced material: unstimulated CD8+ T cells sorted from spleen or lymph node cells, taken before intestinal transplant. The receptors were sampled from a human donor who received an intestinal transplant.

This clone appeared a single time. This same CDR3 is encoded by further DNA sequences in the sample. The chain carries TRBV19 and TRBJ2-7; TRBD2 might be the D (6 bases). The CDR3 is 12 residues long. With 3 bases removed from V and 5 bases from J, the gap between germline ends came to 8 bases. CDR1 is LNHDA and CDR2 is SQIVND in the germline V gene (reference sequence). The CDR3 DNA reads TGTGCCAGTAGTATCGGAGGGGACGAGCAGTACTTC. This gives the protein CASSIGGDEQYF.

V and J are TRBV4-2 and TRBJ2-5; the match to TRBD2 covers 12 bases. Germline-derived CDR1 and CDR2 are LGHNA and YNFKEQ. V trimming: 4 bases; J trimming: 4 bases; junction bases outside the gene matches: 7. The CDR3 totals 16 residues. The CDR3 here is CASSPRLAGAGETQYF. The CDR3 DNA is TGTGCCAGCAGCCCCAGACTAGCGGGGGCAGGAGAGACCCAGTACTTC.